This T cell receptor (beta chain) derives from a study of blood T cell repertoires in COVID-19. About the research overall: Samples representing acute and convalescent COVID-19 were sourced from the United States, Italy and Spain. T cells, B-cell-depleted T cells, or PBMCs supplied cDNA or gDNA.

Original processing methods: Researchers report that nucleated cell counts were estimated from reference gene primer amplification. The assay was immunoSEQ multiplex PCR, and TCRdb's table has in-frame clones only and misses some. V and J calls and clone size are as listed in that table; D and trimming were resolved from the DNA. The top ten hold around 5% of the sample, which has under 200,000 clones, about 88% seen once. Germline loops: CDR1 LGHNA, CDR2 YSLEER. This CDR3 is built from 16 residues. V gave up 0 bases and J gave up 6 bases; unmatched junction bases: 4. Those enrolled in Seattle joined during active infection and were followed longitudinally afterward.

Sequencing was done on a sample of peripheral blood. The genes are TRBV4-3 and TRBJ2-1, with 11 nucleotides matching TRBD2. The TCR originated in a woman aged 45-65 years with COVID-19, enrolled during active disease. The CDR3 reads CASSQDGGLAANEQFF. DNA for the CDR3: TGCGCCAGCAGCCAAGATGGGGGACTAGCGGCCAATGAGCAGTTCTTC.